This TCR beta chain was identified in a study of blood T cell repertoires in COVID-19. Concerning this clone: One end of the junction does not line up with germline, which may come from a read error.

The repertoire was sequenced with immunoSEQ multiplex PCR; TCRdb's copy has only in-frame clones and lacks some. The sample records about 260,000 clones, more than 75% being singletons. Germline loops: CDR1 LNHDA, CDR2 SQIVND (reference sequence). The CDR3 has 15 residues. The chain employs TRBV19 and TRBJ2-7; D is perhaps TRBD2 (5 bases). The sequence was collected from a man aged 35 to 55 who had recovered from COVID-19. The specimen was peripheral blood. The CDR3 DNA sequence: TGTGCCAGTAGTATAATAAGGGCTAGTGTTCCCCCGAGGGACTTC. Protein product: CASSIIRASVPPRDF.